The 6 T cell receptor beta chains in this list originate from one sample, sequenced in a study of cytomegalovirus exposure and HLA in healthy donors. This PCR relied on a set of 60 Vbeta primers and 13 Jbeta primers. Produced via immunoSEQ multiplex PCR; TCRdb's table is partial and in-frame only. The sample has 200,000 or so clones; around 86% are singletons. Specimen: PBMCs. These receptors all stem from a man aged 40-49 years in good health and CMV-seropositive.

This clone was observed a single time. This chain links TRBV20-1 with TRBJ2-3; D call uncertain. Looked up from germline, CDR1 is DFQATT and CDR2 is SNEGSKA (reference sequence). The CDR3 totals 10 residues. The V end lost 5 bases, the J end lost 2 bases, and 2 bases lay between the germline ends. The CDR3 DNA follows: TGCAGTGCTTACACAGATACGCAGTATTTT. Translated, it gives CSAYTDTQYF.

The J gene is TRBJ2-2, the V gene TRBV6-1; D gene uncertain. The V gene lost 8 bases and the J gene lost 4 bases, with 11 bases spanning the gap. There are 13 residues in the CDR3. Germline CDR1 is MNHNS and CDR2 is SASEGT. The CDR3 nucleotides are TGTGCCAGCGTGCCTCTCGGCACCGGGGAGCTGTTTTTT. It encodes CASVPLGTGELFF.

The V call is TRBV28, the J call TRBJ2-3; 11 bases fit TRBD1. The length of the CDR3 is 14 residues. Germline trimming cut 6 bases from V and 4 bases from J; bases unmatched to any gene: 3. From germline, CDR1 is MDHEN and CDR2 SYDVKM. The CDR3 reads CASRLDRGPDTQYF. CDR3 sequence (DNA): TGTGCCAGCAGGTTGGACAGGGGGCCAGATACGCAGTATTTT. The complete variable domain, with remaining parts taken from reference TRBV28 and TRBJ2-3, reads DVKVTQSSRYLVKRTGEKVFLECVQDMDHENMFWYRQDPGLGLRLIYFSYDVKMKEKGDIPEGYSVSREKKERFSLILESASTNQTSMYLCASRLDRGPDTQYFGPGTRLTVL.

The gene calls are TRBV27 and TRBJ1-5; 8 nucleotides align to TRBD1. The CDR3 extends over 16 amino acids. Trimming cost V 2 bases and J 2 bases; bases outside gene matches: 5. The germline V gene has CDR1 MNHEY and CDR2 SMNVEV (reference sequence). The CDR3 spells CASSLRTGYGNQPQHF. The CDR3 DNA follows: TGTGCCAGCAGTTTAAGGACAGGGTATGGCAATCAGCCCCAGCATTTT.

This chain joins TRBV6-4 and TRBJ2-1; TRBD2 agrees at 15 bases. Trimming removed 6 bases from V and 0 bases from J; junction bases left unmatched: 9. Germline CDR1 and CDR2: MRHNA and SNTAGT. The CDR3 runs 19 residues. The chain's CDR3 is CASSLEGTSGRSSYNEQFF. The DNA for the CDR3 is TGTGCCAGCAGCCTAGAGGGGACTAGCGGGAGGAGCTCCTACAATGAGCAGTTCTTC.

The chain employs TRBV5-6 and TRBJ1-1; 8 nucleotides agree with TRBD1. Germline-derived CDR1 and CDR2 are SGHDT and YYEEEE. This CDR3 has 13 residues. Trimming took 5 bases from V and 6 from J; bases not matched to a gene: 6. This CDR3 is CASSLNRGAEAFF. The CDR3, as DNA: TGTGCCAGCAGTCTTAACAGGGGGGCTGAAGCTTTCTTT.